This T cell receptor (beta chain) was profiled in a study of identical twins. Points from the study as a whole: The abundant beta clonotypes from cord blood had fewer insertions, and memory repertoires had none of this. Out-of-frame alpha sequences shared between twins exhibited an excess of low generation probability.

This clonotype has a handful of counts. The antigen remains undetermined. The CDR3 contains 14 residues. J was trimmed by 7 bases and V by 6 bases; bases with no gene match: 12. Per the germline V gene, CDR1 is SQVTM and CDR2 is ANQGSEA. TCRdb called the 5' RACE reads again in MiXCR, with one record for every CDR3 protein. The sample lists 550,000 to 700,000 distinct CDR3 sequences; around 20% were seen once. These records were also assigned to another study, of T cells expressing NK-cell markers. In that study: These same clonotypes (in several donors) also led the CD3+CD56-NKG2C+ fraction.

The chain joins TRBV29-1 to TRBJ2-1, with 7 bases aligning to TRBD1. The specimen was PBMCs. This TCR was recovered from a young woman in good health. CDR3 region: CSVQGGAGPNEQFF. DNA for the CDR3: TGCAGCGTCCAAGGGGGCGCGGGTCCTAATGAGCAGTTCTTC.